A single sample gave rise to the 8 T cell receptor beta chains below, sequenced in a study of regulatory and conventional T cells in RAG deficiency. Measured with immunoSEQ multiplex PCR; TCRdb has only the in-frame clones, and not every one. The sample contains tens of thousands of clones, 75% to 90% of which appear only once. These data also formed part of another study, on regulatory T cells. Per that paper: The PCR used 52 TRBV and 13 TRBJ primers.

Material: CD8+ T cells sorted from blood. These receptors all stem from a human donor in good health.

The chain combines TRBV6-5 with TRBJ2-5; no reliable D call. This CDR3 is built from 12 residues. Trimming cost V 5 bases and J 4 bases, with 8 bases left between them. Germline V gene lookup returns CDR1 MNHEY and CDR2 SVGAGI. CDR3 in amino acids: CASSPLGETQYF. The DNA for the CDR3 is TGTGCCAGCAGTCCCCTGGGAGAGACCCAGTACTTC.

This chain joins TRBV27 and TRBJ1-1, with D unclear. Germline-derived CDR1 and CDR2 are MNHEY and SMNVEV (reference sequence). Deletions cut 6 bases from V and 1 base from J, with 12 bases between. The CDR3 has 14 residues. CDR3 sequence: CASRVGTGNTEAFF. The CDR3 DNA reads TGTGCCAGCAGGGTGGGCACGGGGAACACTGAAGCTTTCTTT.

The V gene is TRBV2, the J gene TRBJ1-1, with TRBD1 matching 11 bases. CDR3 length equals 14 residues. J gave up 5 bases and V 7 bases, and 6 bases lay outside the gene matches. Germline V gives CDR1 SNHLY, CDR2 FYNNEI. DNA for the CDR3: TGTGCCAGCATGGGGGACAGGGGGTTTACTGAAGCTTTCTTT. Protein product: CASMGDRGFTEAFF.

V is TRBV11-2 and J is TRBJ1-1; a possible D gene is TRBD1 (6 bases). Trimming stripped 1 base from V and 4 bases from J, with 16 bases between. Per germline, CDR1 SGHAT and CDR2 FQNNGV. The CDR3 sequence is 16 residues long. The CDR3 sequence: CASSLGGWGARTEAFF. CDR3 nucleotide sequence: TGTGCCAGCAGCTTAGGGGGTTGGGGGGCGCGCACTGAAGCTTTCTTT. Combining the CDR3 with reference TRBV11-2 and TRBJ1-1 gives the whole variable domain EAGVAQSPRYKIIEKRQSVAFWCNPISGHATLYWYQQILGQGPKLLIQFQNNGVVDDSQLPKDRFSAERLKGVDSTLKIQPAKLEDSAVYLCASSLGGWGARTEAFFGQGTRLTVV.

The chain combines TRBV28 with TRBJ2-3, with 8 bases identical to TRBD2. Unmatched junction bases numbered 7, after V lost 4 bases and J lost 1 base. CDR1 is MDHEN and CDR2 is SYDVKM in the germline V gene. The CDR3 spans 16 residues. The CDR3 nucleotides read TGTGCCAGCAGTTCCCTAGCGGGCGCTCGCACAGATACGCAGTATTTT. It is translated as CASSSLAGARTDTQYF.

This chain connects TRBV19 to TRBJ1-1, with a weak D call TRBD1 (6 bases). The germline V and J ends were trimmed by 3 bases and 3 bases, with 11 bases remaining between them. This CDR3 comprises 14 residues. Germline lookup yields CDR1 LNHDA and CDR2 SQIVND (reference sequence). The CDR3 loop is CASSISGADTEAFF. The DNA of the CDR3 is TGTGCCAGTAGTATTTCAGGGGCGGACACTGAAGCTTTCTTT. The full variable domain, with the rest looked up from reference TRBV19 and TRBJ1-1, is DGGITQSPKYLFRKEGQNVTLSCEQNLNHDAMYWYRQDPGQGLRLIYYSQIVNDFQKGDIAEGYSVSREKKESFPLTVTSAQKNPTAFYLCASSISGADTEAFFGQGTRLTVV.

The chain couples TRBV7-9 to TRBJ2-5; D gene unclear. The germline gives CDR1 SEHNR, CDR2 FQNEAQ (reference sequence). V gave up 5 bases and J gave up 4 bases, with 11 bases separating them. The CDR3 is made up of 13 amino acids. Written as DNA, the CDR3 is TGTGCCAGCAGCCACAGTACAGTAGAGACCCAGTACTTC. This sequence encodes CASSHSTVETQYF.

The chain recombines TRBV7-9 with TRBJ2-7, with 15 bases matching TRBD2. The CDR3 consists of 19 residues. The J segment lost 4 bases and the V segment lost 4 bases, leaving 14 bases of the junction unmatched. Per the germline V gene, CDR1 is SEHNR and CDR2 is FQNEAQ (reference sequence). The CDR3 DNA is TGTGCCAGCAGCTCGACCGGGACTAGCGGGAGGTCAGCGTCTTACGAGCAGTACTTC. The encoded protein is CASSSTGTSGRSASYEQYF. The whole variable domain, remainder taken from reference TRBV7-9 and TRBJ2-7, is DTGVSQNPRHKITKRGQNVTFRCDPISEHNRLYWYRQTLGQGPEFLTYFQNEAQLEKSRLLSDRFSAERPKGSFSTLEIQRTEQGDSAMYLCASSSTGTSGRSASYEQYFGPGTRLTVT.